The 24 T cell receptor beta chains given below trace back to one sample, sequenced in a study of blood T cell repertoires in COVID-19. Assay: immunoSEQ multiplex PCR; the TCRdb copy retains only in-frame clones and omits some. The table includes under 350,000 clones, roughly 80% detected once. Sample: peripheral blood. The receptors shown here come from a woman aged 45-65 years who had recovered from COVID-19.

The gene calls are TRBV7-2 and TRBJ2-2; D unresolved. CDR3 length equals 14 residues. V lost 3 bases and J 3 bases, leaving 8 bases between the germline ends. Germline lookup yields CDR1 SGHTA and CDR2 FQGNSA. The CDR3 here is CASSFTSYTGELFF. In nucleotides, the CDR3 is TGTGCCAGCAGCTTCACAAGTTACACCGGGGAGCTGTTTTTT. The full variable domain, completed using reference TRBV7-2 and TRBJ2-2, is GAGVSQSPSNKVTEKGKDVELRCDPISGHTALYWYRQSLGQGLEFLIYFQGNSAPDKSGLPSDRFSAERTGGSVSTLTIQRTQQEDSAVYLCASSFTSYTGELFFGEGSRLTVL.

The V and J genes are TRBV4-3 and TRBJ2-1; D perhaps matches TRBD2 (6 bases). V lost 4 bases to trimming and J lost 8 bases, with 24 bases between them. The CDR3 loop spans 17 amino acids. Germline CDR1 LGHNA, CDR2 YSLEER. In DNA, the CDR3 is TGCGCCAGCAGCCCAGACCGTAGGGGCGGGATTAGAGATGAGCAGTTCTTC. This translates into CASSPDRRGGIRDEQFF.

In its sample, this clone was seen a few times. The chain joins TRBV19 to TRBJ1-5; the match to TRBD1 covers 9 bases. The CDR3 covers 15 residues. Germline V CDR1 and CDR2: LNHDA, SQIVND (reference sequence). V gave up 3 bases and J gave up 3 bases; unmatched junction bases: 3. The CDR3 here is CASSIDRGVNQPQHF. CDR3 DNA: TGTGCCAGTAGTATCGACAGGGGGGTCAATCAGCCCCAGCATTTT. Full variable domain (remainder filled in from reference TRBV19 and TRBJ1-5): DGGITQSPKYLFRKEGQNVTLSCEQNLNHDAMYWYRQDPGQGLRLIYYSQIVNDFQKGDIAEGYSVSREKKESFPLTVTSAQKNPTAFYLCASSIDRGVNQPQHFGDGTRLSIL.

V usage is TRBV6-5 and J usage is TRBJ2-3; 7 positions match TRBD2. Germline-derived CDR1 and CDR2 are MNHEY and SVGAGI. The CDR3 runs 13 residues. V shed 6 bases, J shed 3 bases, and the junction held 3 bases outside the gene matches. CDR3 region: CASRRGGTDTQYF. In nucleotides, the CDR3 is TGTGCCAGCAGGAGGGGAGGGACAGATACGCAGTATTTT.

The chain uses TRBV5-5 and TRBJ1-2; 7 nucleotides match TRBD1. V shed 3 bases and J 4 bases; nucleotides not matched to a gene: 3. Germline assignment: CDR1 SGHKS and CDR2 YYEKEE (reference sequence). The CDR3 spans 13 residues. The CDR3 loop is CASSSGQIYGYTF. As DNA, the CDR3 is TGTGCCAGCAGCTCGGGACAGATCTATGGCTACACCTTC.

The chain is built from TRBV4-1 and TRBJ2-7, with TRBD1 matching over 7 bases. The junction had 10 bases not matched to a gene; V was cut back by 8 bases and J by 0 bases. The CDR3 sequence is 15 residues long. Germline V gene lookup returns CDR1 MGHRA and CDR2 YSYEKL. The CDR3 DNA reads as TGCGCCAGCTCAGTTCAGAACAGGGGCTCCTACGAGCAGTACTTC. Protein sequence: CASSVQNRGSYEQYF.

This clone was detected only a few times. This chain links TRBV28 with TRBJ1-1; 7 positions match TRBD1. V trimming: 2 bases; J trimming: 5 bases; junction bases outside the gene matches: 8. Germline V CDR1 and CDR2: MDHEN, SYDVKM. CDR3 length: 15 residues. The CDR3 here is CASSLVSGGRTEAFF. CDR3 sequence (DNA): TGTGCCAGCAGTTTAGTCTCAGGGGGACGGACTGAAGCTTTCTTT.

This rearrangement joins TRBV11-1 to TRBJ1-2; 8 bases agree with TRBD1. The CDR3 is 12 residues long. CDR1 is SGHAT and CDR2 is FQDESV in the germline V gene (reference sequence). The ends lost 5 bases at V and 8 bases at J; junction bases unmatched: 4. CDR3 sequence: CASSGQGGGYTF. The CDR3 DNA reads TGTGCCAGCAGCGGACAGGGCGGAGGCTACACCTTC.

This clone was recorded only once. V gene TRBV3-1 (or the pseudogene TRBV3-2) combines with J gene TRBJ1-2; D call uncertain. CDR1 is LGHDT, CDR2 YNNKEL, per germline (reference sequence). This CDR3 contains 14 residues. The V gene lost 1 base and the J gene lost 5 bases, with 11 bases spanning the gap. DNA for the CDR3: TGTGCCAGCAGCCAAGGCGGGGTTCTGTATGGCTACACCTTC. Protein product: CASSQGGVLYGYTF.

J is TRBJ2-7 and V is TRBV5-1; 11 nucleotides align to TRBD2. V shed 4 bases and J 7 bases; nucleotides not matched to a gene: 10. The germline CDR1 and CDR2 sequences are SGHRS and YFSETQ. The CDR3 is 15 residues long. CDR3 in DNA: TGCGCCAGCAGCGGAACGACTAGCGGGATTGGGGAGCAGTACTTC. Translation: CASSGTTSGIGEQYF.

The chain is built from TRBV6-5 and TRBJ2-5; the match to TRBD2 covers 8 bases. CDR1 MNHEY and CDR2 SVGAGI come from the germline V gene. The CDR3 loop spans 15 amino acids. V lost 7 bases to trimming and J lost 2 bases; unmatched junction nucleotides: 9. The CDR3 coding sequence is TGTGCCAGCACAACCCCCGGGGGGGCACAAGAGACCCAGTACTTC. This gives the protein CASTTPGGAQETQYF.

The chain couples TRBV7-2 to TRBJ1-1; TRBD1 matches at 10 bases. Germline V lookup: CDR1 SGHTA, CDR2 FQGNSA. J lost 5 bases, V lost 5 bases, and 5 bases had no gene match. The CDR3 consists of 14 residues. DNA of the CDR3: TGTGCCAGCAGCCGGGACAGGGGAGGGACTGAAGCTTTCTTT. It specifies CASSRDRGGTEAFF. Filled out from reference TRBV7-2 and TRBJ1-1, the complete variable domain reads GAGVSQSPSNKVTEKGKDVELRCDPISGHTALYWYRQSLGQGLEFLIYFQGNSAPDKSGLPSDRFSAERTGGSVSTLTIQRTQQEDSAVYLCASSRDRGGTEAFFGQGTRLTVV.

The V gene is TRBV20-1, the J gene TRBJ2-3, with 12 positions matching TRBD2. Germline CDR1 and CDR2: DFQATT and SNEGSKA (reference sequence). The CDR3 has 15 amino acids. The V and J ends lost 3 bases and 3 bases, in that order; junction bases with no gene match: 4. DNA of the CDR3: TGCAGTGCTAGTAGTGGACTAGCGGGGACAGATACGCAGTATTTT. It yields the protein CSASSGLAGTDTQYF.

The chain joins TRBV19 to TRBJ2-7; no definite D call. V lost 4 bases to trimming and J lost 0 bases, with 7 bases between them. The length of the CDR3 is 13 residues. The germline V gene encodes CDR1 LNHDA and CDR2 SQIVND (reference sequence). As DNA, the CDR3 is TGTGCCAGTAGTACCGGGTACTCCTACGAGCAGTACTTC. Amino acids: CASSTGYSYEQYF.

In nucleotides, the CDR3 is TGTGCCAGTATGTCGAACACTGAAGCTTTCTTT. This sequence encodes CASMSNTEAFF. The J gene is TRBJ1-1, the V gene TRBV28; D remains unclear. Germline V gene lookup returns CDR1 MDHEN and CDR2 SYDVKM. Trimming pared 9 bases from V and 1 base from J, leaving 6 bases between. The CDR3 consists of 11 residues.

The CDR3 nucleotides read TGCAGCGTTGTAAAAGACAGTTACAATGAGCAGTTCTTC. This gives the protein CSVVKDSYNEQFF. The chain employs TRBV29-1 and TRBJ2-1; tentatively, D is TRBD1 (5 bases). CDR1 and CDR2 from the germline V gene are SQVTM and ANQGSEA. V lost 4 bases, J lost 4 bases, and 11 bases lay in between. The CDR3 runs 13 residues.

V is TRBV11-3 and J is TRBJ2-3; D is perhaps TRBD2 (6 bases). V was trimmed by 3 bases and J by 4 bases, leaving 11 bases between them. CDR1 is SGHNT, CDR2 YENEEA, per germline. The CDR3 is made up of 14 amino acids. CDR3 region: CASSLGGSSDTQYF. The CDR3 nucleotides read TGTGCCAGCAGCTTGGGGGGTTCATCAGATACGCAGTATTTT. The entire variable domain, with the rest obtained from reference TRBV11-3 and TRBJ2-3, is as follows: EAGVVQSPRYKIIEKKQPVAFWCNPISGHNTLYWYLQNLGQGPELLIRYENEEAVDDSQLPKDRFSAERLKGVDSTLKIQPAELGDSAVYLCASSLGGSSDTQYFGPGTRLTVL.

The rearrangement joins TRBV5-1 to TRBJ2-3; D ambiguous. Germline-derived CDR1 and CDR2 are SGHRS and YFSETQ. This CDR3 spans 14 amino acids. Trimming took 4 bases from V and 0 from J, leaving 9 bases between them. CDR3 coding DNA: TGCGCCAGCAGCCTACCGACTAGCACAGATACGCAGTATTTT. It specifies CASSLPTSTDTQYF.

The chain joins TRBV28 to TRBJ2-3; D not certain. Germline CDR1 MDHEN, CDR2 SYDVKM. V was pared by 6 bases and J by 0 bases, with 4 bases between. This CDR3 has 12 residues. The DNA for the CDR3 is TGTGCCAGCAGGTCTAGCACAGATACGCAGTATTTT. This codes for CASRSSTDTQYF. Full variable domain (rest looked up from reference TRBV28 and TRBJ2-3): DVKVTQSSRYLVKRTGEKVFLECVQDMDHENMFWYRQDPGLGLRLIYFSYDVKMKEKGDIPEGYSVSREKKERFSLILESASTNQTSMYLCASRSSTDTQYFGPGTRLTVL.

This clone was counted a single time. The rearrangement links TRBV30 to TRBJ2-7, with 7 bases that match TRBD1. J was trimmed by 3 bases and V by 1 base; bases with no gene match: 9. This CDR3 region has 15 residues. Germline assignment: CDR1 GTSNPN and CDR2 SVGIG (reference sequence). CDR3 nucleotides: TGTGCCTGGAGTGGACCGACAGGGTTAAGCTACGAGCAGTACTTC. It codes for CAWSGPTGLSYEQYF.

V usage is TRBV10-3 and J usage is TRBJ2-1, with 7 bases identical to TRBD1. This CDR3 spans 15 amino acids. With 5 bases clipped from V and 7 bases from J, the junction kept 11 bases outside the gene matches. Germline V gene data show CDR1 as ENHRY and CDR2 as SYGVKD. The CDR3 nucleotides are TGTGCCATCAGTACAGGGGTTTCGGGGATAAATGAGCAGTTCTTC. The encoded protein is CAISTGVSGINEQFF.

This clone came up once. The rearrangement links TRBV3-1 (or the pseudogene TRBV3-2) to TRBJ2-5; 10 bases match TRBD2. V trimming: 10 bases; J trimming: 1 base; junction bases outside the gene matches: 9. CDR3 size: 15 residues. Germline V CDR1 and CDR2: LGHDT, YNNKEL (reference sequence). CDR3 DNA: TGTGCCAACAAACCTAGCGGGAGTCCCCAAGAGACCCAGTACTTC. This translates into CANKPSGSPQETQYF.

This chain connects TRBV28 to TRBJ1-6; D unclear. Trimming removed 10 bases from V and 0 bases from J, with 10 bases in between. The germline V gene encodes CDR1 MDHEN and CDR2 SYDVKM. The CDR3 has 14 amino acids. The CDR3 loop reads CATGLSSYNSPLHF. The CDR3 DNA is TGTGCCACCGGACTGAGCTCCTATAATTCACCCCTCCACTTT.

This chain uses TRBV9 with TRBJ2-2; TRBD1 aligns across 10 bases. Per the germline V gene, CDR1 is SGDLS and CDR2 is YYNGEE. The CDR3 loop spans 17 amino acids. V lost 0 bases and J lost 2; bases outside the gene matches: 4. The DNA of the CDR3 is TGTGCCAGCAGCGTAGCTGGACAGGGGGAAAACACCGGGGAGCTGTTTTTT. Translating gives CASSVAGQGENTGELFF.